The rows below give T cell receptor beta chains drawn from one sample of a study of T cells in Graves' hyperthyroidism and ophthalmopathy. TCRdb re-called the multiplex PCR reads with MiXCR, one entry per CDR3 protein. The sample carries 500,000 to 600,000 distinct CDR3 sequences, 15% to 20% recorded once. The sequenced material came from blood. The receptors originated from a man in his forties or fifties with Graves' ophthalmopathy. The CDR3 runs from the conserved cysteine through the conserved F or W. A D gene is named only where the DNA matches it firmly. A row's size may be missing; if present it is once, few, many or a size class.

many,TRBV6-1,TRBJ2-7,NA,TGTGCCAGCAGAGACGGGACCGCGAGCTCCTACGAGCAGTACTTC,CASRDGTASSYEQYF
few,TRBV7-9,TRBJ2-1,TRBD2,TGTGCCAGCAGCGGGGGGGGGGGGAACAATGAGCAGTTCTTC,CASSGGGGNNEQFF
NA,TRBV5-1,TRBJ2-1,NA,TGCGCCAGCAGCTTTACTAACAATGAGCAGTTCTTC,CASSFTNNEQFF
few,TRBV6-2/TRBV6-3,TRBJ2-1,TRBD2,TGTGCCAGCAGTTCCCGACTAGCGGGACACAATGAGCAGTTCTTC,CASSSRLAGHNEQFF
many,TRBV7-9,TRBJ2-5,NA,TGTGCCAGCAGCTTAGTCGAGGCAGGGGAGACCCAGTACTTC,CASSLVEAGETQYF
few,TRBV2,TRBJ2-1,TRBD2,TGTGCCAGCAGTGAGGAGCGGGGGGGTTCCCGGTTCTTC,CASSEERGGSRFF
few,TRBV5-8,TRBJ2-7,NA,TGTGCCAGCAGCCCTGGTGATGGGCACGGGTACGAGCAGTACTTC,CASSPGDGHGYEQYF
many,TRBV30,TRBJ2-1,NA,TGTGCCTGGACCGTAGGTATGGCAGGACGAAACTACAATGAGCAGTTCTTC,CAWTVGMAGRNYNEQFF
many,TRBV3-1,TRBJ1-1,TRBD1,TGTGCCAGCAGCCAAAGGGCCCCCGGGACAGGGCGTGCGGGAGGAGCTTTCTTT,CASSQRAPGTGRAGGAFF
NA,TRBV3-1,TRBJ2-2,TRBD2,TGTGCCAGCAGCCTATCTGGCCTAGCGGAGATTACCGGGGAGCTGTTTTTT,CASSLSGLAEITGELFF
few,TRBV20-1,TRBJ2-1,NA,TGCAGTGCTAGAGGGGGCGCAGAGCAGTTCTTC,CSARGGAEQFF
many,TRBV27,TRBJ2-7,NA,TGTGCCAGCGGGGGGGACAGGCCCTCCTACGAGCAGTACTTC,CASGGDRPSYEQYF
NA,TRBV9,TRBJ1-2,NA,TGTGCCAGCAGCGCGGAGGCCTTCTATGGCTACACCTTC,CASSAEAFYGYTF
NA,TRBV6-1,TRBJ1-2,NA,TGTGCCAGCAGCGAGACAGCCCCCTACTATGGCTACACCTTC,CASSETAPYYGYTF
many,TRBV6-1,TRBJ1-1,NA,TGTGCCAGCAGTTTTCGAGGGGGCACTGAAGCTTTCTTT,CASSFRGGTEAFF
few,TRBV6-5,TRBJ2-3,TRBD2,TGTGCCAGCAGTTACCCTAGCGGGAGTGCAGATACGCAGTATTTT,CASSYPSGSADTQYF
few,TRBV6-5,TRBJ2-2,NA,TGTGCCAGCAGTTACCCTAATCCGGACTTGGCGGGGCTTCCGAACACCGGGGAGCTGTTTTTT,CASSYPNPDLAGLPNTGELFF
many,TRBV7-9,TRBJ2-4,NA,TGTGCCAGCAGCTTAGGCGGGGATGCCAAAAACATTCAGTACTTC,CASSLGGDAKNIQYF
few,TRBV2,TRBJ1-5,NA,TGTGCCAGTCGGGGGGGTAGCAATCAGCCCCAGCATTTT,CASRGGSNQPQHF
few,TRBV18,TRBJ2-5,TRBD2,TGTGCCAGCCCACCACCTAGCGGGAGGGGAGAGACCCAGTACTTC,CASPPPSGRGETQYF
NA,TRBV29-1,TRBJ2-3,TRBD2,TGCAGCCTGAGTTTTAGCGGGGTGGGGGATACGCAGTATTTT,CSLSFSGVGDTQYF
NA,TRBV7-9,TRBJ1-2,TRBD1,TGTGCCAGCACCATAGCAGGGGGCACAACCGCCTACACCTTC,CASTIAGGTTAYTF
few,TRBV20-1,TRBJ2-2,NA,TGCAGTGCTAGAGGGAGGAAATTGACCGGGGAGCTGTTTTTT,CSARGRKLTGELFF
many,TRBV11-2,TRBJ2-1,NA,TGTGCCAGCAGCCAGAGCGAGAGGGTGGCTGAGCAGTTCTTC,CASSQSERVAEQFF
many,TRBV24-1,TRBJ2-1,TRBD2,TGTGCCACCGGGGGTAGCGGGAGCTCCTACAATGAGCAGTTCTTC,CATGGSGSSYNEQFF
few,TRBV3-1,TRBJ2-7,TRBD2,TGTGCCAGCAGCCAATCCGGCAGCGGGAGGAACGAGCAGTACTTC,CASSQSGSGRNEQYF
NA,TRBV15,TRBJ2-2,TRBD1,TGTGCCACCAGGGGACAGGGGGGCACCGGGGAGCTGTTTTTT,CATRGQGGTGELFF
NA,TRBV7-8,TRBJ1-1,NA,TGTGCCAGCAGCTATAGAGAGAGCCCTGAAGCTTTCTTT,CASSYRESPEAFF
many,TRBV3-1,TRBJ1-6,NA,TGTGCCAGCAGCCCTACAAGGTCTTCACCCCTCCACTTT,CASSPTRSSPLHF
NA,TRBV7-9,TRBJ2-1,NA,TGTGCCAGCAGCTTTGCGTACGATGAGCAGTTCTTC,CASSFAYDEQFF
many,TRBV28,TRBJ2-1,TRBD2,TGTGCCAGCAGGGTGGCTAGCGGGGGGGGTGAGCAGTTCTTC,CASRVASGGGEQFF
many,TRBV12-3/TRBV12-4,TRBJ2-2,NA,TGTGCCAGCAGCCGACGGGGACGGTTCACCGGGGAGCTGTTTTTT,CASSRRGRFTGELFF
few,TRBV3-1,TRBJ2-1,NA,TGTGCCAGCAGCGAAGGGGGGGAACCCTACAATGAGCAGTTCTTC,CASSEGGEPYNEQFF
NA,TRBV10-3,TRBJ2-3,NA,TGTGCCACCCGAGCCCCCCCCCCCACAGATACGCAGTATTTT,CATRAPPPTDTQYF
few,TRBV2,TRBJ2-5,NA,TGTGCCAGCAGTGTTACAGTGTACCAAGAGACCCAGTACTTC,CASSVTVYQETQYF
many,TRBV28,TRBJ2-7,NA,TGTGCCAGCAGTTTACGCGGGCTGCCTACCTACGAGCAGTACTTC,CASSLRGLPTYEQYF
many,TRBV11-2,TRBJ2-5,NA,TGTGCCAGCAGCTTAGATCCAGCTGGCGGGGAGACCCAGTACTTC,CASSLDPAGGETQYF
NA,TRBV3-1,TRBJ1-1,NA,TGTGCCAGCAGCCCCAGTGAGGGACGGTTCACTGAAGCTTTCTTT,CASSPSEGRFTEAFF
few,TRBV7-3,TRBJ1-1,TRBD1,TGTGCCAGCAGCCCCCGGCCAGGGGGGGGGGAAGCTTTCTTT,CASSPRPGGGEAFF
many,TRBV7-2,TRBJ2-1,TRBD2,TGTGCCAGCAGCCTAGCGGGATCAGCCTACAATGAGCAGTTCTTC,CASSLAGSAYNEQFF
NA,TRBV3-1,TRBJ2-1,TRBD2,TGTGCCAGCAGTCCTAGCGGGAGGCAAGGCAATGAGCAGTTCTTC,CASSPSGRQGNEQFF
many,TRBV12-3/TRBV12-4,TRBJ2-7,TRBD1,TGTGCCAGCAGTACCGGGACAGGCATCTCCTACGAGCAGTACTTC,CASSTGTGISYEQYF
few,TRBV20-1,TRBJ2-5,TRBD2,TGCAGTGCTAGAGTAGCGGGAGAGACCCAGTACTTC,CSARVAGETQYF
many,TRBV6-2/TRBV6-3,TRBJ2-7,NA,TGTGCCAGCGGACCCGAGGGGGGGACCTACGAGCAGTACTTC,CASGPEGGTYEQYF
many,TRBV27,TRBJ2-2,NA,TGTGCCAGCAGTCTCACACATAACGGGAACACCGGGGAGCTGTTTTTT,CASSLTHNGNTGELFF
many,TRBV5-1,TRBJ1-1,NA,TGCGCCAGCAGCTTGGGCGGCCTGGGGACTGAAGCTTTCTTT,CASSLGGLGTEAFF
many,TRBV28,TRBJ2-7,NA,TGTGCCAGCACCCGCCCGAAGGGGGTGACCTCCTACGAGCAGTACTTC,CASTRPKGVTSYEQYF
NA,TRBV11-2,TRBJ2-1,NA,TGTGCCAGCAGCCTCACCCCGGACGGATACAATGAGCAGTTCTTC,CASSLTPDGYNEQFF
many,TRBV5-1,TRBJ2-2,NA,TGCGCCAGCGCTTACCGGGAGCCGTCGTCCGGGGAGCTGTTTTTT,CASAYREPSSGELFF
few,TRBV28,TRBJ2-3,NA,TGTGCCAGCAGTTTACTCGTCTCGCTGGCCCCGGGGGGCACAGATACGCAGTATTTT,CASSLLVSLAPGGTDTQYF
few,TRBV28,TRBJ1-1,NA,TGTGCCAGCCCTTCCAACACTGAAGCTTTCTTT,CASPSNTEAFF
NA,TRBV5-1,TRBJ1-1,NA,TGCGCCAGCAGACGGGGGCCCTACGACACGAACACTGAAGCTTTCTTT,CASRRGPYDTNTEAFF
NA,TRBV4-3,TRBJ1-4,TRBD1,TGCGCCAGCAGCCAAGACAGGGGGCCGAGTGAAAAACTGTTTTTT,CASSQDRGPSEKLFF
many,TRBV12-3/TRBV12-4,TRBJ2-3,NA,TGTGCCAGCAGTTTTTTCGGCTCGAGGAGGGCAGATACGCAGTATTTT,CASSFFGSRRADTQYF
many,TRBV28,TRBJ2-7,NA,TGTGCCAGCAGTTTAAGGTTACAGGGCGCGGGGTACGAGCAGTACTTC,CASSLRLQGAGYEQYF
NA,TRBV19,TRBJ2-5,NA,TGTGCCAGTAGTATGGGACTTTCGCAAGAGACCCAGTACTTC,CASSMGLSQETQYF
NA,TRBV18,TRBJ2-7,NA,TGTGCCAGCTCAAAACTCCAGGATTACGAGCAGTACTTC,CASSKLQDYEQYF
few,TRBV10-3,TRBJ2-2,NA,TGTGCCACCGGGGTGGGCGGATCGAACACCGGGGAGCTGTTTTTT,CATGVGGSNTGELFF
NA,TRBV27,TRBJ1-4,NA,TGTGCCAGCAGTTTCTCTTCACAGGGAGGATTGGTAAAACTGTTTTTT,CASSFSSQGGLVKLFF
NA,TRBV5-1,TRBJ1-2,NA,TGCGCCAGCAGCTTTCGGGTAGGGAATGGCTACACCTTC,CASSFRVGNGYTF